This T cell receptor beta chain appears in the sequencing data of a study of blood T cell repertoires in COVID-19. This CDR3 is 15 amino acids long. The germline V gene encodes CDR1 SEHNR and CDR2 FQNEAQ (reference sequence). Per the original data handling: Counts of nucleated cells, estimated from reference gene primer amplification, were obtained. Profiling relied on immunoSEQ multiplex PCR, and the TCRdb table lists in-frame clones only, not all of them. That table supplies the V and J calls and clone size; D and trimming were determined from the DNA. The profile shows tens of thousands of clones, 82% of them singletons. Concerning this clone: One end of the junction fails to match germline, which may point to a read error.

This rearrangement joins TRBV7-9 to TRBJ2-3, with D possibly TRBD1 on 5 matching bases. The clonotype originates from an elderly woman with acute or convalescent COVID-19. The specimen was peripheral blood. Written as DNA, the CDR3 is TGTGCCAGCAGCTTAGCAACCCCGGACACAGATATGCAGTATTTT. This gives the protein CASSLATPDTDMQYF.